Listed here are 5 T cell receptor beta chains from one sample, sequenced in a study of cytotoxic CD8 clonotypes in ibrutinib-treated CLL. Sequencing was performed with immunoSEQ multiplex PCR; in TCRdb, only in-frame clones are kept and a portion is missing. The sample records some 130,000 clones, roughly 84% being singletons. The material sequenced was PBMCs, taken after 24 months of ibrutinib treatment. These receptors were obtained from a human donor with chronic lymphocytic leukemia.

This rearrangement joins TRBV5-6 to TRBJ2-7; the match to TRBD2 covers 7 bases. The CDR3 spans 14 residues. With 0 bases clipped from V and 6 bases from J, the junction kept 6 bases outside the gene matches. Looked up from germline, CDR1 is SGHDT and CDR2 is YYEEEE. The CDR3 is CASSLGTSISEQYF. CDR3 in DNA: TGTGCCAGCAGCTTGGGGACTAGTATCTCCGAGCAGTACTTC.

This chain connects TRBV19 to TRBJ2-7; 9 bases align to TRBD1. The germline V gene encodes CDR1 LNHDA and CDR2 SQIVND (reference sequence). With V trimmed by 4 bases and J by 1 base, 2 bases remained unmatched. The length of the CDR3 is 14 residues. The CDR3: CASSTGTGSYEQYF. The CDR3, as DNA: TGTGCCAGTAGTACCGGGACAGGGTCCTACGAGCAGTACTTC.

The chain employs TRBV23-1 and TRBJ1-4; 10 bases match TRBD1. TRBV23-1 is an ORF for which the function is uncertain. The CDR3 has 18 residues. The J segment lost 8 bases and the V segment lost 4 bases, leaving 16 bases of the junction unmatched. The CDR3 bases are TGCGCCAGCAGTCCTGTGGACAGGGGGAGGGTTTATGGCGAAAAACTGTTTTTT. Translating it yields CASSPVDRGRVYGEKLFF.

This rearrangement joins TRBV5-6 to TRBJ2-3; no reliable D call. Germline values: CDR1 SGHDT, CDR2 YYEEEE. This CDR3 region has 15 residues. V shed 1 base and J shed 0 bases, with 9 bases lying between them. CDR3 DNA sequence: TGTGCCAGCAGCTTGTCCCCAACTAGCACAGATACGCAGTATTTT. This sequence encodes CASSLSPTSTDTQYF.

This clone was recorded only once. The chain is built from TRBV11-2 and TRBJ2-1; 8 bases map to TRBD1. V was clipped by 2 bases and J by 4 bases; unmatched bases: 13. The CDR3 has 18 residues. Germline CDR1 and CDR2: SGHAT and FQNNGV. The CDR3 region has the DNA TGTGCCAGCAGCTTACGGACAGGGCCTTCCTTGGGGTACAATGAGCAGTTCTTC. It specifies CASSLRTGPSLGYNEQFF.